This T cell receptor (beta chain) came from a study of shared clonotypes between healthy human individuals. Across the study: The people who gave samples were a couple of women and three men aged 18 to 49.

TCRdb keeps only in-frame clones here, not all; method: immunoSEQ multiplex PCR. The table has a few hundred thousand clones, about 80% seen once. A note on this clone: Its specificity is unknown.

CDR1 KGHSH and CDR2 LQKENI come from the germline V gene. Trimming removed 1 base from V and 4 bases from J, with 12 bases in between. This CDR3 is 15 amino acids long. Study findings and constraints: Clonotype sharing levels among donors were expected to vary with sequencing depth.

Nashville, Tennessee was home to all donors, who were Caucasian adults. The origin of this receptor is a woman in her thirties or forties in good health. Some clones in this sample may be carry-over from other donors' samples. The chain recombines TRBV18 with TRBJ2-3, with no clear D. Sequencing input: PBMCs. Written as DNA, the CDR3 is TGTGCCAGCTCACCACTTCCAAGTATTCCAGATACGCAGTATTTT. The encoded protein is CASSPLPSIPDTQYF.